The clone carrying this TCR beta chain was found a few times. The sample comes from a study of T-cell reconstitution after alpha-beta-depleted transplantation in children. The library targeted TCRbeta and was prepared with unique molecular identifiers. TCRdb re-called the PCR reads through MiXCR, storing one row per CDR3 protein. The table records about 640,000 distinct CDR3 sequences, approximately 17% of them present only once. V lost 4 bases and J 2 bases, leaving 13 bases between the germline ends. Germline CDR1 reads SGHVS; CDR2 reads FNYEAQ. The CDR3 is made up of 15 amino acids. The genes are TRBV7-6 and TRBJ2-3, with D perhaps matching TRBD1 or TRBD2 (5 bases each). The sequence was obtained from a human donor who donated a stem cell graft to a child with acute myeloid leukemia. The sequenced sample was PBMCs from the stem cell graft donor, obtained from the stem cell graft. The CDR3 spells CASSSLRDDTDTQYF. The CDR3 bases are TGTGCCAGCAGCTCCCTCCGGGACGACACAGATACGCAGTATTTT.